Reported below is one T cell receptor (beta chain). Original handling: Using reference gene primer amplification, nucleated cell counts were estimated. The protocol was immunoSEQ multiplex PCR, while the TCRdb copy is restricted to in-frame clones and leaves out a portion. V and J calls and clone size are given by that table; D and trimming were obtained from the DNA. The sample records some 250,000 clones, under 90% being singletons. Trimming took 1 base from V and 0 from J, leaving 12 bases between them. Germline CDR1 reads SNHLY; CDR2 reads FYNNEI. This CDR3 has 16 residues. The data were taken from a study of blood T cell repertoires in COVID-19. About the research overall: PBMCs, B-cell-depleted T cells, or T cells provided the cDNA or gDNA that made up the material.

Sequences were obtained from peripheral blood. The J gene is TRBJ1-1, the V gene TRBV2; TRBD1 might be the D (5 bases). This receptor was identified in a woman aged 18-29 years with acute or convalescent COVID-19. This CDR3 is CASSEGGNRMNTEAFF. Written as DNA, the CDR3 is TGTGCCAGCAGTGAAGGGGGAAACAGGATGAACACTGAAGCTTTCTTT.